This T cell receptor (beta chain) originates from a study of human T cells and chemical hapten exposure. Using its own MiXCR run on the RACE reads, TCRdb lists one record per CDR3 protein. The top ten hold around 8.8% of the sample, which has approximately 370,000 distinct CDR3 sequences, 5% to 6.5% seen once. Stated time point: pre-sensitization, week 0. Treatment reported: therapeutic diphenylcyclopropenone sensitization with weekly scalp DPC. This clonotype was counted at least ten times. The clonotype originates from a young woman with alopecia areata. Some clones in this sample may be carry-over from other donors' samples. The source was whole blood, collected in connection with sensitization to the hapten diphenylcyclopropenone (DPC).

Here the CDR3 reads CASSFNRGSSTDTQYF. The CDR3 nucleotides read TGTGCCAGCAGCTTTAACCGGGGTAGTAGCACAGATACGCAGTATTTT. The chain combines TRBV5-6 with TRBJ2-3; weak D call: TRBD2 (5 bases). CDR1 and CDR2 from the germline V gene are SGHDT and YYEEEE. V was pared by 2 bases and J by 0 bases, with 13 bases between. The CDR3 runs 16 residues.